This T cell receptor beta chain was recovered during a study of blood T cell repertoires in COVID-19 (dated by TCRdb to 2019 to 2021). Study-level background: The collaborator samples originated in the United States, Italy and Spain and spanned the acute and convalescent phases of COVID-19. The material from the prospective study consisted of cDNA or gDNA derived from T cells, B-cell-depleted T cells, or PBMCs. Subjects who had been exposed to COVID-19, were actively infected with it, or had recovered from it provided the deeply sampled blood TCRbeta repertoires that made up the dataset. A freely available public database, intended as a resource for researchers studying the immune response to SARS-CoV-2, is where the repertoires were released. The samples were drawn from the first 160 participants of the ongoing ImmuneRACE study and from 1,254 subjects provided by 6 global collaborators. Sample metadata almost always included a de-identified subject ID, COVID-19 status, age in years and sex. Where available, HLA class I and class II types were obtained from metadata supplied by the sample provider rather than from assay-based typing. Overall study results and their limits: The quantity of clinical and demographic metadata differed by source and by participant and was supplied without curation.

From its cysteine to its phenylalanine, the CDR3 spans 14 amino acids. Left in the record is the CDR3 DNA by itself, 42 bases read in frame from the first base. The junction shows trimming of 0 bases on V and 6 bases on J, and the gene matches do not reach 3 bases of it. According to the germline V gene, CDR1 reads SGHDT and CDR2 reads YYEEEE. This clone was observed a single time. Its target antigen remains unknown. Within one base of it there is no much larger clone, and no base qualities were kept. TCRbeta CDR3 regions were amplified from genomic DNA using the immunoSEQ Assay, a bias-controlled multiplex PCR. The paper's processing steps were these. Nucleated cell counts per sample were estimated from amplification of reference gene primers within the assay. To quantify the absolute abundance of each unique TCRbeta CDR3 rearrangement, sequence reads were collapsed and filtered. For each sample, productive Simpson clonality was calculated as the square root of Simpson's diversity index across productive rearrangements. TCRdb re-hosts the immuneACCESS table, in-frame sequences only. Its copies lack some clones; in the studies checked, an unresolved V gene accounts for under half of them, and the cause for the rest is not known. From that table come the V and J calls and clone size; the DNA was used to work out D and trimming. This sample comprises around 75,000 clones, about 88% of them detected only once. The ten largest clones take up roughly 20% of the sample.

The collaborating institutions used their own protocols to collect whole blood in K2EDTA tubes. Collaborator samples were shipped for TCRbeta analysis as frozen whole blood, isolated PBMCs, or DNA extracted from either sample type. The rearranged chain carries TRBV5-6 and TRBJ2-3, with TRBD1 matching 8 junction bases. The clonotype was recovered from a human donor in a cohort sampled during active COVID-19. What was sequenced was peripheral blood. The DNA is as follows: TGTGCCAGCAGCTTGGTTACAGGGGGGGATACGCAGTATTTT. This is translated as CASSLVTGGDTQYF.